This is a list of T cell receptor beta chains from one sample in a study of cytomegalovirus exposure and HLA in healthy donors. The table came from immunoSEQ multiplex PCR; TCRdb's copy has only in-frame clones and leaves some out. This table has over 200,000 clones, around 86% appearing once. The sample comprised PBMCs. These receptors came from a woman aged 18-29 years in good health and CMV-seropositive. The conserved cysteine and the conserved F or W are not part of the CDR3 here. A D gene is named only where the DNA matches it firmly.

j_call d_call v_call cdr3_aa
TRBJ1-1 . TRBV28 ASVFGGMTEAF
TRBJ2-1 . TRBV30 AWSGGNEQF
TRBJ1-1 . TRBV19 ASRFGGTEAF
TRBJ2-7 TRBD1 TRBV18 ASSPRDRGSYEQY
TRBJ2-3 TRBD2 TRBV10-2 ASILGLAGGTSTDTQY
TRBJ1-3 TRBD1 TRBV5-6 ASSRPGTGSSGNTIY
TRBJ2-2 TRBD2 TRBV19 ASSDLRGRGNTGELF
TRBJ1-1 TRBD1 TRBV9 ASSVVGQGESAF
TRBJ1-5 . TRBV28 ASSFGDSPNQPQH
TRBJ2-1 TRBD2 TRBV28 ASSAPRLAGGRYNEQF
TRBJ2-7 . TRBV21-1 ASSATRYRRAGYEQY
TRBJ2-2 . TRBV25-1 ASSDPRTANTGELF
TRBJ2-7 TRBD2 TRBV11-2 ASSRGLAGRVSYEQY
TRBJ2-7 . TRBV6-1 ASGLVGAYEQY
TRBJ2-3 . TRBV5-1 ASSLLATSTDTQY
TRBJ2-7 . TRBV28 ASSLAGTAYEQY
TRBJ1-4 TRBD1 TRBV5-1 ASNVGTAVGELF
TRBJ1-2 TRBD1 TRBV5-4 ASALGQEDYGYT
TRBJ2-3 . TRBV7-9 ASSSGIDWARITDTQY
TRBJ2-3 TRBD1 TRBV19 ASSPPGQVFTDTQY